The T cell receptor beta chain under discussion was sequenced for a study of T cell responses to AZD1222 COVID-19 vaccine. Study-wide findings and caveats: Seropositive at baseline were only six or seven AZD1222 recipients.

The protocol was immunoSEQ multiplex PCR, while the TCRdb copy is restricted to in-frame clones and leaves out a portion. This sample has about 120,000 clones, with about 89% found just once. To note about this clone: The antigen remains undetermined.

Germline V gene data show CDR1 as SGHTA and CDR2 as FQGNSA. With 1 base clipped from V and 5 bases from J, the junction kept 11 bases outside the gene matches. The CDR3 spans 17 residues. This chain uses TRBV7-2 with TRBJ1-5; 7 bases are shared with TRBD1. The sequences come from peripheral blood, collected on day 0 of AZD1222 vaccination. This clonotype originated in an adult in good health. CDR3 nucleotides: TGTGCCAGCAGCTTAGGACGGACACAGGGGTTCTATCAGCCCCAGCATTTT. Translated: CASSLGRTQGFYQPQHF.